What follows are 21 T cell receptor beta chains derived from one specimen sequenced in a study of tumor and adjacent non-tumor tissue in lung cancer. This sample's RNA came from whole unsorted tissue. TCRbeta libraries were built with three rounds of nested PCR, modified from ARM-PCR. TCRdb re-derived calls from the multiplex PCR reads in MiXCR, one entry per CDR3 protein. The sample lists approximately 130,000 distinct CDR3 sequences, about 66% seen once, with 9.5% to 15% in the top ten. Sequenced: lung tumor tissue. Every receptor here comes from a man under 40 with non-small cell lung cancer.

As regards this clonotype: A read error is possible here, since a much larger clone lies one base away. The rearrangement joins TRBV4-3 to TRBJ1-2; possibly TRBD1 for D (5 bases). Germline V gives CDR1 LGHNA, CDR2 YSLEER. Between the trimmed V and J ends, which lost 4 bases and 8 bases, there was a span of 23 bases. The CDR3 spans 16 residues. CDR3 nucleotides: TGCGCCAGCAGCCCGCAAAAACCAACAGGCTCGGCGGGCTACACCTTC. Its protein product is CASSPQKPTGSAGYTF.

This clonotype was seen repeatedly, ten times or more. The CDR3 bases are TGCAGTGCTAGAGATTTTAATTCACAAGAGACCCAGTACTTC. This sequence encodes CSARDFNSQETQYF. The genes are TRBV20-1 and TRBJ2-5, with unresolved D. Trimming stripped 0 bases from V and 2 bases from J, with 10 bases between. Germline CDR1 reads DFQATT; CDR2 reads SNEGSKA (reference sequence). The CDR3 spans 14 residues.

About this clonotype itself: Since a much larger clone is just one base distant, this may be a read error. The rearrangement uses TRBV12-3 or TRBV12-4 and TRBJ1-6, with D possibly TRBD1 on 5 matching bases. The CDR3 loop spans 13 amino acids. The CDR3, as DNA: TGTGCCAGAAGTTTTGGCAGGGATTCACCCCTCCACTTT. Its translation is CARSFGRDSPLHF.

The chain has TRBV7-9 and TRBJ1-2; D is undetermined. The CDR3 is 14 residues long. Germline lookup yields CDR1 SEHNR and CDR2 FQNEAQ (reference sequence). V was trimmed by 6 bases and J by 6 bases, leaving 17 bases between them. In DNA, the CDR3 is TGTGCCAGCAGTTTGATAGGATCGCAGGATGGCTACACCTTC. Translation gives CASSLIGSQDGYTF.

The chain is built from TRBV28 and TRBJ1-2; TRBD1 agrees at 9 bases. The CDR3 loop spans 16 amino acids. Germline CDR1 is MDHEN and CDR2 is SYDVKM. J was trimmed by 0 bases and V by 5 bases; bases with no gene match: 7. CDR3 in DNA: TGTGCCAGCAGTATGGGACAGGGCAAAGCTAACTATGGCTACACCTTC. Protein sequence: CASSMGQGKANYGYTF.

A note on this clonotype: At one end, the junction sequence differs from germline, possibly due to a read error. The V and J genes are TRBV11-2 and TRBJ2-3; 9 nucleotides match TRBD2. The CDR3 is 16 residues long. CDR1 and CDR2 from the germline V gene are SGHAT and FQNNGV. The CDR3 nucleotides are TGTACCAGCAGCGGCGGACTAGCGACCGGCACAGATACGCAGTATTTT. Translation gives CTSSGGLATGTDTQYF.

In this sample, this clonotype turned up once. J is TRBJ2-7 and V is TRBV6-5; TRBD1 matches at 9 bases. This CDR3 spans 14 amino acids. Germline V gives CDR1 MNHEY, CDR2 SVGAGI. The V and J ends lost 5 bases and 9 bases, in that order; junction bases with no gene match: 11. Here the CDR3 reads CASSETGGSDVQYF. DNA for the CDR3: TGTGCCAGCAGTGAAACAGGGGGCTCAGACGTGCAGTACTTC.

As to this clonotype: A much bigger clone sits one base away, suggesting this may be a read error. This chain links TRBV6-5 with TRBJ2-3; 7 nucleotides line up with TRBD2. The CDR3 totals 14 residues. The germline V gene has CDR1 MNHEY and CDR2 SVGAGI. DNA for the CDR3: TGTGCCAGCTGTTATGGGAGGGCCCCAGATACGCAGTATTTT. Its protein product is CASCYGRAPDTQYF.

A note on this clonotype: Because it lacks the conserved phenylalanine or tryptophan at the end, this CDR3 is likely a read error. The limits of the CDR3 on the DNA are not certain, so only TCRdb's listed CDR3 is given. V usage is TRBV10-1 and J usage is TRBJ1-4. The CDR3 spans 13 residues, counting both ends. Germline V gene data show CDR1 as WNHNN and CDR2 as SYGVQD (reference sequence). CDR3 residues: CASSNGITLPFVV.

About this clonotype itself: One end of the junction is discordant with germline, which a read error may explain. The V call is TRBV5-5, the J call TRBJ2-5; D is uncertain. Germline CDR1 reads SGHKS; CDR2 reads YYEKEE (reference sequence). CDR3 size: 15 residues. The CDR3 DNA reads TGTGCCAACAGCATCAGGATCGGGTACCAAGAGACCCAGTACTTC. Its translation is CANSIRIGYQETQYF. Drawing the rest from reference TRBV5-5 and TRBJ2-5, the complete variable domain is DAGVTQSPTHLIKTRGQQVTLRCSPISGHKSVSWYQQVLGQGPQFIFQYYEKEERGRGNFPDRFSARQFPNYSSELNVNALLLGDSALYLCANSIRIGYQETQYFGPGTRLLVL.

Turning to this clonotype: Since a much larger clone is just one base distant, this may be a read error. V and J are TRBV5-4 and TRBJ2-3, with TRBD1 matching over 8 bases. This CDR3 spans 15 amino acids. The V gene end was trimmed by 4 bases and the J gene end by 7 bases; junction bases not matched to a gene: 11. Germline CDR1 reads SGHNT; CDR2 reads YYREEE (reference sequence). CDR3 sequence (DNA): TGTGCCAGCAGCCAGGGAGCAGGGGGCGCAAATACGCAGTATTTT. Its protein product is CASSQGAGGANTQYF.

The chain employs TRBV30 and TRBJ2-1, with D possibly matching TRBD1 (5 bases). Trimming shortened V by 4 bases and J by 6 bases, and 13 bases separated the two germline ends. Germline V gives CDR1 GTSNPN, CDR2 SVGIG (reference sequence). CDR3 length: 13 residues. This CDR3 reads CAWNLDIFNEQFF. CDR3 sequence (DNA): TGTGCCTGGAATCTGGACATATTCAATGAGCAGTTCTTC.

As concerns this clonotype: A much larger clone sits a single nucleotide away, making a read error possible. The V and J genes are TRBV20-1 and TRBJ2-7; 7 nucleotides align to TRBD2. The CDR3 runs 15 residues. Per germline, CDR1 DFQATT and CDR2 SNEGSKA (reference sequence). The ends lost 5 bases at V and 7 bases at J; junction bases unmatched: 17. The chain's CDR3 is CSAGVYSGLSEEQYF. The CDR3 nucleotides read TGCAGTGCTGGAGTTTATAGCGGGCTATCTGAAGAGCAGTACTTC.

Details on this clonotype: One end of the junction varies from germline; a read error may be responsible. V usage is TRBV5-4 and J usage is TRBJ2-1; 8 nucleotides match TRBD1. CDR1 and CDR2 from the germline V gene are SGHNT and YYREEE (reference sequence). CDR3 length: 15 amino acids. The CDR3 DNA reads TGTGCCAGCAGCCCTCGACAGGGGACTTACAATGTGCAGTTCTTC. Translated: CASSPRQGTYNVQFF.

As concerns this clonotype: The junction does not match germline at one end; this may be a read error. The CDR3 DNA reads as TGTGCCAGCACCTTATCCGTCGGATACGAGCAGTACTTC. As protein: CASTLSVGYEQYF. V is TRBV7-8 and J is TRBJ2-7; no firm D call. Germline V gene sequence: CDR1 SGHVS, CDR2 FQNEAQ. CDR3 length: 13 amino acids. The variable domain in full, with the rest retrieved from reference TRBV7-8 and TRBJ2-7, is GAGVSQSPRYKVAKRGQDVALRCDPISGHVSLFWYQQALGQGPEFLTYFQNEAQLDKSGLPSDRFFAERPEGSVSTLKIQRTQQEDSAVYLCASTLSVGYEQYFGPGTRLTVT.

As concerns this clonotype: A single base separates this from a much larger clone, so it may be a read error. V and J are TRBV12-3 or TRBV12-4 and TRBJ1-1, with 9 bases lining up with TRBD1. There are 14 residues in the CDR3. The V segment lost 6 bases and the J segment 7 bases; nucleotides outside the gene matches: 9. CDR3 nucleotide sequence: TGTGCCAGCAGAGAGACAGGGGGGATAGGTGAAGCTTTCTTT. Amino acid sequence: CASRETGGIGEAFF.

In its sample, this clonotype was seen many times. Here the CDR3 DNA reads TGTGCCAGCAGCTTAACAGGAGTCACTGAAGCTTTCTTT. Amino acids: CASSLTGVTEAFF. The chain employs TRBV12-3 or TRBV12-4 and TRBJ1-1; the D gene is possibly TRBD1 (5 bases). Trimming removed 6 bases from V and 4 bases from J, with 12 bases in between. This CDR3 contains 13 residues.

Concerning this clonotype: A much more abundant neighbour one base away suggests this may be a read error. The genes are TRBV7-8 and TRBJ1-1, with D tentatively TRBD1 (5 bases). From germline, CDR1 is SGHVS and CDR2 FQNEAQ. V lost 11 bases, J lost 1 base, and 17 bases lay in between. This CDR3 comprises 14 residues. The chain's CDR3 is CACADGTPNTEAFF. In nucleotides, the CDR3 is TGTGCCTGCGCCGACGGGACGCCGAACACTGAAGCTTTCTTT.

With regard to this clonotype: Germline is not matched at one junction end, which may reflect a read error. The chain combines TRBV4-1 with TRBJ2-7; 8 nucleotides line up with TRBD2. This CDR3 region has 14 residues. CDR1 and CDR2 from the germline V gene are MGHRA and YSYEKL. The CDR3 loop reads CASSPTGGAYEEYF. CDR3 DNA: TGCGCCAGCAGCCCAACGGGGGGGGCGTACGAGGAGTACTTC.

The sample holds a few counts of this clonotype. CDR3 DNA: TGTGCCAGCAGCTGGGCGGGTGAAGCTTTCTTT. This encodes CASSWAGEAFF. The gene calls are TRBV5-6 and TRBJ1-1; D gene unclear. This CDR3 region has 11 residues. Germline CDR1 and CDR2: SGHDT and YYEEEE. V shed 3 bases and J shed 7 bases, with 7 bases lying between them.

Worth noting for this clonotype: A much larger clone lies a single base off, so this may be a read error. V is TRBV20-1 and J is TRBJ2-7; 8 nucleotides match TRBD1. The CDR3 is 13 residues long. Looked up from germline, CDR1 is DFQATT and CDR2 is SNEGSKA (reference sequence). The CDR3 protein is CIADRGDTYEQYF. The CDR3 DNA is TGCATTGCTGACAGGGGTGATACCTACGAGCAGTACTTC.